This TCR beta chain was identified in a study of shared clonotypes between healthy human individuals. Study-wide results and caveats: Inspection by rarefaction showed sorted-subset sequencing to be incomplete despite large depth.

The protocol was immunoSEQ multiplex PCR, while the TCRdb copy is restricted to in-frame clones and leaves out a portion. The table shows about 2 million clones, with roughly 96% occurring only once. CDR1 and CDR2 (germline): MNHEY, SMNVEV (reference sequence). The CDR3 consists of 23 residues. V gave up 0 bases and J gave up 0 bases, with 27 bases separating them. A note on this clone: The antigen is unknown.

The chain joins TRBV27 to TRBJ1-6, with D possibly matching TRBD1 (5 bases). The receptor's source is a man younger than 30 in good health. The sequenced sample consisted of naive CD4+ T cells sorted from blood. Subset described: CD45RA+ positively selected. The CDR3 nucleotides read TGTGCCAGCAGTTTATCGCGCACGAAATCCGGGACTTACCTAAGCTCCTATAATTCACCCCTCCACTTT. This encodes CASSLSRTKSGTYLSSYNSPLHF.